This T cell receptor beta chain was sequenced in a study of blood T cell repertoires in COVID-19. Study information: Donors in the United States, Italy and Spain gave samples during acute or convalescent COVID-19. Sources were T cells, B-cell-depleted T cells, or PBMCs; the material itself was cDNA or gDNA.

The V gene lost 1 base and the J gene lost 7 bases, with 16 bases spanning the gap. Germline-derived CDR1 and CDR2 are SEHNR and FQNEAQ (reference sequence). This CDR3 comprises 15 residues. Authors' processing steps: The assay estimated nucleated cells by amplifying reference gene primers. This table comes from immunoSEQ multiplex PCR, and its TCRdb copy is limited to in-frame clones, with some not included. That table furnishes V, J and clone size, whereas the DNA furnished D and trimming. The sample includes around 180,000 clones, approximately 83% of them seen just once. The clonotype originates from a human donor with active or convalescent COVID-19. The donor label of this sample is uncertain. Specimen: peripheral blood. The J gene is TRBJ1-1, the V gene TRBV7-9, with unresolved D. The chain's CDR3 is CASSLGSRLGGEAFF. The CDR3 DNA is TGTGCCAGCAGCTTAGGGTCCAGACTCGGTGGTGAAGCTTTCTTT.